This is a list of T cell receptor beta chains from one sample in a study of PD-1 blockade in classical Hodgkin lymphoma. The data were produced by immunoSEQ multiplex PCR, yet TCRdb's version contains in-frame clones alone and is incomplete. Of fewer than 100,000 clones listed, roughly 90% are singletons. Specimen: peripheral blood mononuclear cells (PBMCs), collected at baseline. The source of these receptors is a human donor with classical Hodgkin lymphoma. CDR3s include the opening cysteine and the closing phenylalanine or tryptophan. D genes are given only for firm matches. Only some rows state a clone size, as once, few, many or a class for expanded clones.

TRBV5-1	TRBD2	TRBJ2-5	NA	CASSLAVGGETQYF	TGCGCCAGCAGCTTGGCTGTGGGGGGGGAGACCCAGTACTTC
TRBV27	NA	TRBJ1-3	few	CASSLSVGNTIYF	TGTGCCAGCAGTTTGTCGGTTGGAAACACCATATATTTT
TRBV5-1	NA	TRBJ1-1	NA	CASSFSGAGDGTEAFF	TGCGCCAGCAGCTTTTCTGGGGCGGGGGATGGGACTGAAGCTTTCTTT
TRBV4-2	NA	TRBJ1-5	NA	CASSQETGKQPQHF	TGTGCCAGCAGCCAAGAGACGGGCAAGCAGCCCCAGCATTTT
TRBV15	TRBD1	TRBJ2-2	NA	CATSFGGQGFRELFF	TGTGCCACCAGCTTTGGCGGACAGGGGTTCCGGGAGCTGTTTTTT
TRBV9	NA	TRBJ2-3	once	CASTDGEVFDTQYF	TGTGCCAGCACCGACGGGGAGGTTTTTGATACGCAGTATTTT
TRBV18	NA	TRBJ1-5	once	CASSLRQVVGLNSNQPQHF	TGTGCCAGCTCATTACGACAGGTTGTGGGTCTGAATAGCAATCAGCCCCAGCATTTT
TRBV6-1	NA	TRBJ2-1	NA	CASSEVAAYGQFF	TGTGCCAGCAGTGAGGTTGCGGCGTACGGGCAGTTCTTC
TRBV30	NA	TRBJ2-5	NA	CAWSVGKTQYF	TGTGCCTGGAGTGTGGGAAAGACCCAGTACTTC
TRBV4-2	NA	TRBJ2-7	NA	CASSQGTSVSEQYF	TGTGCCAGCAGCCAAGGGACAAGTGTTTCCGAGCAGTACTTC
TRBV28	TRBD2	TRBJ2-3	NA	CASSYPGLAGGDTQYF	TGTGCCAGCAGTTACCCGGGACTAGCGGGAGGAGATACGCAGTATTTT
TRBV18	TRBD2	TRBJ2-7	NA	CASSPLGLASSYEQYF	TGTGCCAGCTCACCCCTGGGACTAGCAAGCTCCTACGAGCAGTACTTC
TRBV5-1	TRBD2	TRBJ2-1	once	CASSLEGLAGYNEQFF	TGCGCCAGCAGCTTGGAGGGACTAGCAGGTTACAATGAGCAGTTCTTC
TRBV27	TRBD1	TRBJ1-2	NA	CASSFLRDRAYGYTF	TGTGCCAGCAGTTTCCTCCGGGACAGGGCCTATGGCTACACCTTC
TRBV6-1	NA	TRBJ2-7	NA	CASSDRDLEQYF	TGTGCCAGCAGTGATAGGGATTTGGAGCAGTACTTC
TRBV25-1	NA	TRBJ1-1	NA	CASRETALNTEAFF	TGTGCCAGCAGGGAGACAGCCCTGAACACTGAAGCTTTCTTT
TRBV30	TRBD1	TRBJ1-6	NA	CAWTAGQGNSPLHF	TGTGCCTGGACCGCGGGACAGGGAAACTCACCCCTCCACTTT
TRBV11-2	NA	TRBJ2-7	NA	CASSLDLSSYEQYF	TGTGCCAGCAGCTTAGACCTCAGCTCCTACGAGCAGTACTTC
TRBV13	TRBD1	TRBJ2-1	once	CASSQPGQGYNEQFF	TGTGCCAGCAGCCAACCGGGACAGGGCTACAATGAGCAGTTCTTC
TRBV15	TRBD1	TRBJ1-4	NA	CATSRGGAGGDEKLFF	TGTGCCACCAGCAGAGGGGGGGCAGGGGGCGATGAAAAACTGTTTTTT
TRBV5-1	NA	TRBJ2-7	NA	CASSWGAGTSEQYF	TGCGCCAGCAGCTGGGGGGCAGGGACCAGCGAGCAGTACTTC
TRBV9	NA	TRBJ2-3	NA	CASSKGPPDTQYF	TGTGCCAGCAGCAAGGGACCACCAGATACGCAGTATTTT
TRBV19	NA	TRBJ2-5	NA	CASSIVDSTAGTQYF	TGTGCCAGTAGTATAGTAGACTCCACCGCGGGGACCCAGTACTTC
TRBV4-1	NA	TRBJ2-1	NA	CASSPWGGMNEQFF	TGCGCCAGCAGCCCCTGGGGGGGCATGAATGAGCAGTTCTTC
TRBV19	NA	TRBJ2-7	NA	CASRRGQSYEQYF	TGTGCCAGTAGGAGAGGACAGAGCTACGAGCAGTACTTC
TRBV29-1	TRBD1	TRBJ2-5	NA	CSGWAGTGDVTQYF	TGCAGCGGCTGGGCCGGGACAGGGGATGTGACCCAGTACTTC
TRBV6-8	NA	TRBJ1-1	NA	CASSYEVNGDSQRSTEAFF	TGTGCCAGCAGTTACGAAGTCAATGGTGACAGCCAGAGATCCACTGAAGCTTTCTTT
TRBV2	NA	TRBJ1-1	NA	CASMAQPNTEAFF	TGTGCCAGCATGGCACAGCCGAACACTGAAGCTTTCTTT
TRBV7-2	NA	TRBJ2-3	NA	CASSLRRGGPDTQYF	TGTGCCAGCAGCTTGAGGCGGGGTGGGCCAGATACGCAGTATTTT
TRBV9	NA	TRBJ1-1	few	CASSVGPSGTEAFF	TGTGCCAGCAGCGTCGGACCTTCGGGCACTGAAGCTTTCTTT
TRBV13	NA	TRBJ2-7	NA	CASSPGTDPREQYF	TGTGCCAGCAGCCCCGGGACCGACCCTCGCGAGCAGTACTTC
TRBV27	TRBD2	TRBJ2-1	NA	CASSSTPRGTSYNEQFF	TGTGCCAGCAGTTCCACCCCGCGGGGGACCTCCTACAATGAGCAGTTCTTC
TRBV4-1	NA	TRBJ2-1	NA	CASSQDLWEGNEQFF	TGCGCCAGCAGCCAAGACTTATGGGAAGGGAATGAGCAGTTCTTC
TRBV5-6	NA	TRBJ2-2	NA	CASSLTPDTGELFF	TGTGCCAGCAGTCTCACTCCGGACACCGGGGAGCTGTTTTTT
TRBV19	NA	TRBJ1-5	NA	CASSSTRAGNQPQHF	TGTGCCAGTAGTTCAACAAGGGCGGGCAATCAGCCCCAGCATTTT
TRBV19	NA	TRBJ2-3	NA	CASSMVDTQYF	TGTGCCAGTAGTATGGTAGATACGCAGTATTTT
TRBV5-1	TRBD1	TRBJ2-2	NA	CASSSDNRGPGELFF	TGCGCCAGCAGCTCGGATAACAGGGGACCCGGGGAGCTGTTTTTT
TRBV18	NA	TRBJ1-5	NA	CASSLGRVSNQPQHF	TGTGCCAGCTCCCTCGGGAGGGTTAGCAATCAGCCCCAGCATTTT
TRBV2	TRBD1	TRBJ2-6	NA	CASSIGQAGANVLTF	TGTGCCAGCAGTATCGGACAGGCTGGGGCCAACGTCCTGACTTTC
TRBV30	NA	TRBJ1-5	NA	CAWSVGSSNQPQHF	TGTGCCTGGAGTGTAGGGAGCAGCAATCAGCCCCAGCATTTT
TRBV30	TRBD2	TRBJ2-3	once	CASELWTSGRTDTQYF	TGTGCCTCGGAGCTCTGGACTAGCGGCCGCACAGATACGCAGTATTTT
TRBV4-2	TRBD1	TRBJ2-7	NA	CASSQEGQAYEQYF	TGTGCCAGCAGCCAAGAGGGACAGGCATACGAGCAGTACTTC
TRBV7-9	NA	TRBJ2-2	NA	CASSSGTGNTGELFF	TGTGCCAGCAGCTCCGGGACGGGGAACACCGGGGAGCTGTTTTTT
TRBV10-3	NA	TRBJ1-5	NA	CAISESVVMGQPQHF	TGTGCCATCAGTGAGTCTGTGGTAATGGGACAGCCCCAGCATTTT
TRBV4-1	NA	TRBJ1-2	NA	CASSQEGPGRNYGYTF	TGCGCCAGCAGCCAAGAGGGTCCAGGGCGGAACTATGGCTACACCTTC
TRBV2	NA	TRBJ1-1	few	CASSELLNTEAFF	TGTGCCAGCAGTGAACTCTTGAACACTGAAGCTTTCTTT
TRBV28	NA	TRBJ1-5	NA	CASSWGNQPQHF	TGTGCCAGCAGCTGGGGCAATCAGCCCCAGCATTTT
TRBV9	TRBD1	TRBJ1-2	NA	CASSAGTGSYGYTF	TGTGCCAGCAGCGCAGGGACAGGGTCCTATGGCTACACCTTC
TRBV6-5	NA	TRBJ2-3	once	CASTNRDTQYF	TGTGCCAGCACCAACAGGGATACGCAGTATTTT
TRBV29-1	NA	TRBJ1-2	NA	CSVEVDGWGYGYTF	TGCAGCGTTGAAGTTGACGGTTGGGGCTATGGCTACACCTTC
TRBV28	NA	TRBJ1-4	NA	CASSPPGLGDEKLFF	TGTGCCAGCAGCCCTCCAGGGCTGGGGGATGAAAAACTGTTTTTT
TRBV2	NA	TRBJ2-1	NA	CASSGQTNEQFF	TGTGCCAGCAGTGGACAGACCAATGAGCAGTTCTTC
TRBV7-2	NA	TRBJ2-1	NA	CASSLAFEQFF	TGTGCCAGCAGCTTAGCGTTTGAGCAGTTCTTC